The 12 T cell receptor beta chains listed next were all sequenced from one sample in a study of blood T cell repertoires in COVID-19. TCRdb's copy holds only in-frame clones and misses some; the assay was immunoSEQ multiplex PCR. The sample shows roughly 180,000 clones, roughly three quarters of them seen only once. The sequencing input was peripheral blood. All receptors derive from a man in his 60s with active or convalescent COVID-19.

This chain connects TRBV28 to TRBJ2-2, with TRBD2 as a possible D gene (5 bases). Germline V gene sequence: CDR1 MDHEN, CDR2 SYDVKM. Trimming took 5 bases from V and 2 from J, leaving 12 bases between them. The CDR3 totals 15 residues. CDR3 bases: TGTGCCAGCAGTGCCCTTGCGGGCAACACCGGGGAGCTGTTTTTT. It translates to CASSALAGNTGELFF.

The chain is built from TRBV28 and TRBJ1-2; 7 positions match TRBD1. The junction had 10 bases not matched to a gene; V was cut back by 7 bases and J by 8 bases. Germline V lookup: CDR1 MDHEN, CDR2 SYDVKM. The CDR3 has 13 residues. The CDR3 DNA follows: TGTGCCAGCACCCTGACAGGGAGGAACGGCTACACCTTC. This translates into CASTLTGRNGYTF.

The chain joins TRBV29-1 to TRBJ1-2; TRBD1 is a possible D gene (6 bases). The CDR3 is 11 residues long. Germline V lookup: CDR1 SQVTM, CDR2 ANQGSEA. Trimming stripped 7 bases from V and 8 bases from J, with 14 bases between. CDR3 nucleotides: TGCAGCGCGATGACAGGCCAAGGCTACACCTTC. Translated: CSAMTGQGYTF.

The chain has TRBV19 and TRBJ2-1; D is uncertain. The CDR3 is 15 residues long. With 3 bases removed from V and 1 base from J, the gap between germline ends came to 10 bases. CDR1 LNHDA and CDR2 SQIVND come from the germline V gene (reference sequence). CDR3 protein: CASSIPSPSYNEQFF. CDR3 in DNA: TGTGCCAGTAGTATCCCCTCTCCTTCCTACAATGAGCAGTTCTTC.

The rearrangement links TRBV7-3 to TRBJ2-1; the match to TRBD2 covers 11 bases. The germline gives CDR1 SGHTA, CDR2 FQGTGA. The length of the CDR3 is 15 residues. J lost 7 bases, V lost 2 bases, and 4 bases had no gene match. The CDR3 reads CASSLPLAGGNEQFF. The DNA for the CDR3 is TGTGCCAGCAGCTTACCCCTAGCGGGAGGAAATGAGCAGTTCTTC.

The J gene is TRBJ2-3, the V gene TRBV4-1; 14 bases are a match to TRBD2. The junction had 1 base not matched to a gene; V was cut back by 3 bases and J by 5 bases. This CDR3 is built from 15 residues. CDR1 is MGHRA, CDR2 YSYEKL, per germline. The CDR3: CASSQGLAGVDTQYF. Here the CDR3 DNA reads TGCGCCAGCAGCCAGGGACTAGCGGGAGTAGATACGCAGTATTTT.

The chain employs TRBV29-1 and TRBJ1-4, with D tentatively TRBD1 (5 bases). Per germline, CDR1 SQVTM and CDR2 ANQGSEA. The germline V and J ends were trimmed by 3 bases and 10 bases, with 21 bases remaining between them. This CDR3 has 15 amino acids. CDR3 nucleotide sequence: TGCAGCGTTGATGAAGGGGCACCCGCCTACGGAAAACTGTTTTTT. Protein sequence: CSVDEGAPAYGKLFF.

J is TRBJ2-2 and V is TRBV11-3, with 7 bases aligning to TRBD1. With V trimmed by 6 bases and J by 0 bases, 1 base remained unmatched. This CDR3 has 14 amino acids. Germline assignment: CDR1 SGHNT and CDR2 YENEEA. CDR3 in DNA: TGTGCCAGCAGAGGGACAGCGAACACCGGGGAGCTGTTTTTT. Its protein is CASRGTANTGELFF.

The chain links TRBV4-3 to TRBJ2-1; 7 nucleotides line up with TRBD2. The junction had 13 bases not matched to a gene; V was cut back by 1 base and J by 7 bases. The length of the CDR3 is 17 residues. Germline-derived CDR1 and CDR2 are LGHNA and YSLEER. In nucleotides, the CDR3 is TGCGCCAGCAGCCAAGGGGGGGGAGGCGTCAGAGGGAATGAGCAGTTCTTC. This translates into CASSQGGGGVRGNEQFF.

This chain connects TRBV13 to TRBJ1-3; unclear D gene. The CDR3 runs to 15 residues. V lost 5 bases and J 0 bases, leaving 11 bases between the germline ends. CDR1 and CDR2 (germline): PRHDT, FYEKMQ (reference sequence). The CDR3 bases are TGTGCCAGCAGCCCCGGGAGGAGCTCTGGAAACACCATATATTTT. It encodes CASSPGRSSGNTIYF.

The chain uses TRBV6-2 or TRBV6-3 and TRBJ2-2, with TRBD2 identical over 14 bases. V gave up 5 bases and J gave up 9 bases; unmatched junction bases: 11. CDR1 MNHEY and CDR2 SVGEGT come from the germline V gene. This CDR3 is built from 17 residues. CDR3 sequence: CASSPTSGRAGARELFF. Written as DNA, the CDR3 is TGTGCCAGCAGTCCGACTAGCGGGAGGGCCGGGGCCAGGGAGCTGTTTTTT.

J is TRBJ2-7 and V is TRBV6-5; D may be TRBD1 (5 bases). CDR3 size: 13 residues. Germline assignment: CDR1 MNHEY and CDR2 SVGAGI. Trimming removed 6 bases from V and 3 bases from J, with 12 bases in between. The CDR3 region has the DNA TGTGCCAGCAGCCCAGGGAATAACTACGAGCAGTACTTC. It codes for CASSPGNNYEQYF.